This T cell receptor (beta chain) was observed in a study of OX40 agonist ivuxolimab in advanced cancers. Study-level background: Every 2 weeks, patients got intravenous ivuxolimab at one of six dose levels (0.01-10 mg/kg).

Comments on this clone: What it binds is unknown.

Points from the study as a whole: Both blood CD4+ and CD8+ T cells showed clonal growth by week 6 at 0.1 to 3.0 mg/kg.

Trimming took 7 bases from V and 14 from J; bases not matched to a gene: 9. The CDR3 consists of 13 residues. Germline-derived CDR1 and CDR2 are MNHEY and SVGAGI. Generated by immunoSEQ multiplex PCR, the TCRdb table keeps only in-frame clones and is missing some. The sample shows about 87,000 clones, about 83% of them seen only once. The source of this sequence is an adult with an advanced solid tumor such as melanoma, head and neck, liver or kidney cancer. This specimen was CD4+ or CD8+ T cells sorted from blood, taken in a trial of the OX40 agonist ivuxolimab. The chain joins TRBV6-5 to TRBJ1-6; 9 bases align to TRBD1. The CDR3 region is CASTEDRGRALHF. Here the CDR3 DNA reads TGTGCCAGCACGGAGGACAGGGGTAGGGCCCTCCACTTT.